This TCR beta chain appears in the sequencing data of a study of beta chain features in type 1 diabetes. Study-wide results and caveats: Across all four CD4+ subsets, people with type 1 diabetes showed modestly shorter TCRB CDR3s. More deletions and fewer insertions at VDJ junctions were seen in type 1 diabetes patients.

This clone was seen a few times. Its matching antigen is unknown. The collection from each donor was one heparinised blood draw averaging roughly 100 mL. Purity of each sorted population was above 98%. cDNA synthesis used the whole RNA isolate, giving expressed TCRB sequences. Here immunoSEQ multiplex PCR was the method, and the copy in TCRdb shows in-frame clones only, minus some. The sample has under 500,000 clones; 30% are singletons. The receptor was isolated from a man in his late teens or twenties in good health. Input material: naive CD4+ T cells from blood.

The DNA of the CDR3 is TGTGCCAGCAGGGCGAATGAAAAACTGTTTTTT. It translates to CASRANEKLFF. The rearrangement links TRBV6-5 to TRBJ1-4; D not certain. Trimming cost V 6 bases and J 5 bases, with 4 bases left between them. CDR3 length equals 11 residues. Germline V gene sequence: CDR1 MNHEY, CDR2 SVGAGI.